These 22 T cell receptor beta chains originate from one sample sequenced in a study of T cells after yellow fever vaccination. In TCRdb, the 5' RACE reads were re-called with MiXCR into one record per CDR3 protein. The repertoire holds roughly 350,000 distinct CDR3 sequences, with about 4% as singletons. This material consisted of PBMCs, taken 5 days after the yellow fever booster vaccination. Receptors originate from a man younger than 30 who received the YFV17D yellow fever vaccine.

The V and J genes are TRBV24-1 and TRBJ1-5, with a weak D call TRBD1 (5 bases). The CDR3 runs to 20 residues. V was trimmed by 2 bases and J by 3 bases, leaving 25 bases between them. Germline CDR1 is KGHDR and CDR2 is SFDVKD. The CDR3 reads CATSDSLFNQGGLNNQPQHF. The DNA for the CDR3 is TGTGCCACCAGTGATTCCCTCTTTAATCAGGGAGGGTTAAACAATCAGCCCCAGCATTTT.

The table lists this clonotype with a few counts. The genes are TRBV10-3 and TRBJ2-7, with D tentatively TRBD2 (6 bases). The CDR3 consists of 10 residues. V lost 10 bases, J lost 4 bases, and 8 bases lay in between. Looked up from germline, CDR1 is ENHRY and CDR2 is SYGVKD. The CDR3 here is CATGGYEQYF. In DNA, the CDR3 is TGTGCCACCGGGGGATACGAGCAGTACTTC.

This clonotype was seen a handful of times. The rearrangement uses TRBV12-3 or TRBV12-4 and TRBJ2-7, with D unclear. The CDR3 totals 12 residues. V was shortened by 1 base and J by 9 bases, with 10 bases between the two germline ends. CDR3 in DNA: TGTGCCAGCAGTTTAGGCAGAGGATTGCAGTACGTC. Its protein product is CASSLGRGLQYV.

The gene calls are TRBV27 and TRBJ1-5, with TRBD1 identical over 7 bases. Germline V gene data show CDR1 as MNHEY and CDR2 as SMNVEV (reference sequence). V lost 6 bases and J lost 0; bases outside the gene matches: 5. CDR3 length equals 15 residues. CDR3: CASRGTALSNQPQHF. CDR3 nucleotide sequence: TGTGCCAGCAGGGGGACAGCTCTTAGCAATCAGCCCCAGCATTTT.

This chain links TRBV5-4 with TRBJ2-2, with D tentatively TRBD1 (6 bases). V was clipped by 2 bases and J by 7 bases, with 9 bases between them. The CDR3 length is 13 residues. From germline, CDR1 is SGHNT and CDR2 YYREEE (reference sequence). This chain's CDR3 is CASSFRGNGELFF. The CDR3 DNA is TGTGCCAGCAGCTTCAGGGGTAACGGGGAGCTGTTTTTT.

This clonotype was detected only a few times. The V call is TRBV24-1, the J call TRBJ2-7; D might be TRBD1 (5 bases). CDR3 length equals 13 residues. V was trimmed by 0 bases and J by 4 bases, leaving 6 bases between them. Germline lookup yields CDR1 KGHDR and CDR2 SFDVKD. CDR3 nucleotide sequence: TGTGCCACCAGTGATTTGCAGGGATACGAGCAGTACGTC. It specifies CATSDLQGYEQYV.

The V gene is TRBV20-1, the J gene TRBJ1-6; D is unresolved. The germline gives CDR1 DFQATT, CDR2 SNEGSKA (reference sequence). The CDR3 consists of 14 residues. The V end lost 3 bases, the J end lost 8 bases, and 14 bases lay between the germline ends. The CDR3 reads CSASERVGDSPLHF. The CDR3 nucleotides read TGCAGTGCTAGCGAGAGGGTAGGAGATTCACCCCTCCACTTT.

A few counts support this clonotype. The rearrangement joins TRBV7-3 to TRBJ1-4; no clear D gene. This CDR3 spans 13 amino acids. Deletions cut 7 bases from V and 0 bases from J, with 6 bases between. Germline CDR1 is SGHTA and CDR2 is FQGTGA. The CDR3 reads CASKGSTNEKLFF. The CDR3 region has the DNA TGTGCCAGCAAGGGCTCAACTAATGAAAAACTGTTTTTT.

The V gene is TRBV12-3 or TRBV12-4, the J gene TRBJ1-2; 8 bases align to TRBD1. V shed 4 bases and J 5 bases; nucleotides not matched to a gene: 6. CDR3 length: 14 amino acids. The CDR3 is CASSSDREVYGYTF. Here the CDR3 DNA reads TGTGCCAGCAGTTCGGACAGGGAGGTATATGGCTACACCTTC.

This clonotype was counted only a few times. V is TRBV23-1 and J is TRBJ2-5; 10 bases are shared with TRBD1. TRBV23-1 belongs to the ORF category, with a function that is uncertain. The CDR3 covers 15 residues. The V and J ends lost 4 bases and 1 base, in that order; junction bases with no gene match: 3. CDR3 sequence: CASSRTGGLQETQYF. Here the CDR3 DNA reads TGCGCCAGCAGTCGGACAGGGGGGCTCCAAGAGACCCAGTACTTC.

This clonotype has more than one count but fewer than ten. V is TRBV25-1 and J is TRBJ1-3; 9 bases are a match to TRBD1. This CDR3 spans 13 amino acids. Trimming at V came to 9 bases and at J to 3 bases, leaving 3 bases not matched to a gene. Germline CDR1 and CDR2: MGHDK and SYGVNS. CDR3 sequence (DNA): TGTGCCAGTGAGGGACAGGGTGGAAACACCATATATTTT. This gives the protein CASEGQGGNTIYF.

DNA of the CDR3: TGTGCCAGCACCCTAGGTTGGGGGCGATACAATGAGCAGTTCTTC. Its translation is CASTLGWGRYNEQFF. The chain uses TRBV7-2 and TRBJ2-1, with D perhaps TRBD1 (6 bases). Trimming took 7 bases from V and 4 from J, leaving 17 bases between them. CDR1 and CDR2 (germline): SGHTA, FQGNSA. The CDR3 length is 15 residues.

The gene calls are TRBV13 and TRBJ2-6; 7 bases are shared with TRBD2. V shed 8 bases and J 0 bases; nucleotides not matched to a gene: 7. Germline CDR1 and CDR2: PRHDT and FYEKMQ (reference sequence). This CDR3 is 16 amino acids long. The DNA for the CDR3 is TGTGCCAGCGCGGGAGCCACAGACTCTGGGGCCAACGTCCTGACTTTC. Its protein is CASAGATDSGANVLTF.

The gene calls are TRBV5-6 and TRBJ2-2; 12 bases map to TRBD2. This CDR3 is built from 16 residues. V dropped 4 bases and J dropped 4; count of bases not matched to a gene: 5. CDR1 and CDR2 (germline): SGHDT, YYEEEE. CDR3 coding DNA: TGTGCCAGCAGCACCGGACTAGCGGGACCCACCGGGGAGCTGTTTTTT. Amino acid sequence: CASSTGLAGPTGELFF.

This clonotype was seen more than once but under ten times. This chain links TRBV5-4 with TRBJ2-7; TRBD1 might be the D (6 bases). The germline V and J ends were trimmed by 5 bases and 1 base, with 13 bases remaining between them. Germline V CDR1 and CDR2: SGHNT, YYREEE (reference sequence). The CDR3 consists of 14 residues. The CDR3 DNA reads TGTGCCAGCAGTCCTGGACAGTCATCCTACGAGCAGTACGTC. As protein: CASSPGQSSYEQYV.

This clonotype was seen a few times. The J gene is TRBJ1-6, the V gene TRBV27; D is uncertain. The germline V gene encodes CDR1 MNHEY and CDR2 SMNVEV (reference sequence). The CDR3 consists of 12 residues. V lost 1 base to trimming and J lost 9 bases, with 4 bases between them. Here the CDR3 DNA reads TGTGCCAGCAGTTTATTGGGTTCACCCCTCCACTTT. Its translation: CASSLLGSPLHF.

This clonotype turned up a few times. This rearrangement joins TRBV4-3 to TRBJ2-7; possibly TRBD1 or TRBD2 for D (5 bases each). Germline V gives CDR1 LGHNA, CDR2 YSLEER. Trimming left V 0 bases short and J 2 bases short, with 14 bases between. The CDR3 contains 16 residues. The CDR3 DNA is TGCGCCAGCAGCCAAGATCCCCAGGGACCCCCCTACGAGCAGTACTTC. It encodes CASSQDPQGPPYEQYF.

This clonotype was seen a few times. The rearrangement uses TRBV5-5 and TRBJ2-7; perhaps TRBD1 as D (6 bases). V lost 7 bases and J lost 3, with 20 bases in between. CDR1 and CDR2 (germline): SGHKS, YYEKEE (reference sequence). The CDR3 length is 15 residues. The CDR3 here is CASAAEQGFGYEQYF. In nucleotides, the CDR3 is TGTGCCAGCGCGGCCGAACAGGGTTTCGGCTACGAGCAGTACTTC.

The sample holds a few counts of this clonotype. CDR3 coding DNA: TGTGCCAGCAGACCTAAAGGGTACACCGGGGAGCTGTTTTTT. This codes for CASRPKGYTGELFF. V is TRBV5-5 and J is TRBJ2-2; D ambiguous. The V gene lost 5 bases and the J gene lost 3 bases, with 11 bases spanning the gap. Germline values: CDR1 SGHKS, CDR2 YYEKEE (reference sequence). The CDR3 loop spans 14 amino acids.

This clonotype was counted ten times or more. This rearrangement joins TRBV7-2 to TRBJ2-5; 7 nucleotides align to TRBD2. Germline CDR1 reads SGHTA; CDR2 reads FQGNSA. The CDR3 consists of 15 residues. V shed 5 bases and J 5 bases; nucleotides not matched to a gene: 11. The CDR3 is CASSLQRGTGETQYF. The DNA of the CDR3 is TGTGCCAGCAGCCTTCAGCGGGGAACTGGGGAGACCCAGTACTTC. The complete variable domain, with remaining parts taken from reference TRBV7-2 and TRBJ2-5, reads GAGVSQSPSNKVTEKGKDVELRCDPISGHTALYWYRQSLGQGLEFLIYFQGNSAPDKSGLPSDRFSAERTGGSVSTLTIQRTQQEDSAVYLCASSLQRGTGETQYFGPGTRLLVL.

This clonotype was recorded at least ten times. The chain uses TRBV5-4 and TRBJ2-1; 9 bases line up with TRBD2. Per the germline V gene, CDR1 is SGHNT and CDR2 is YYREEE (reference sequence). The V segment lost 2 bases and the J segment 5 bases; nucleotides outside the gene matches: 5. The CDR3 covers 15 residues. In nucleotides, the CDR3 is TGTGCCAGCAGCTTTAGCGGGGGCGCCGACAATGAGCAGTTCTTC. Encoded protein: CASSFSGGADNEQFF.

This clonotype has at least ten counts. V gene TRBV7-6 combines with J gene TRBJ2-5, with D perhaps matching TRBD1 (6 bases). Per the germline V gene, CDR1 is SGHVS and CDR2 is FNYEAQ. Trimming cost V 5 bases and J 12 bases, with 16 bases left between them. This CDR3 is 12 amino acids long. CDR3: CASSPGGRWEYF. The CDR3 coding sequence is TGTGCCAGCAGCCCTGGGGGCAGGTGGGAGTACTTC.